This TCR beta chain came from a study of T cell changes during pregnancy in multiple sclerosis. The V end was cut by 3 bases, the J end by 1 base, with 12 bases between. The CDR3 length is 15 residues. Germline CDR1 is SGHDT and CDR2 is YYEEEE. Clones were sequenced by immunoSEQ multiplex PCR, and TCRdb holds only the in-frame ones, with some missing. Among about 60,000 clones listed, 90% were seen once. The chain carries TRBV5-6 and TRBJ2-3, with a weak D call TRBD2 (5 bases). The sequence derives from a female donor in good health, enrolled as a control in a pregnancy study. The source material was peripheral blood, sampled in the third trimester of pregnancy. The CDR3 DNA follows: TGTGCCAGCAGCTCCGGGATGCCTGGCACAGATACGCAGTATTTT. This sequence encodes CASSSGMPGTDTQYF.